This is a list of T cell receptor beta chains from one sample in a study of T cell responses to AZD1222 COVID-19 vaccine. Here immunoSEQ multiplex PCR was the method, and the copy in TCRdb shows in-frame clones only, minus some. The table includes 130,000 to 150,000 clones, 85% to 95% detected once. Specimen: peripheral blood, collected on day 0 of MenACWY control vaccination. The source is an adult in good health. The CDR3 runs from the conserved cysteine through the conserved F or W. D genes are given only for firm matches. Clone size is given for some rows only: seen once, a few or many times, or a class if the clone is expanded.

NA	once	TRBV19	TRBJ1-5	CASSIDSRVQPQHF	TGTGCCAGTAGTATAGATTCAAGGGTTCAGCCCCAGCATTTT
NA	once	TRBV4-1	TRBJ1-2	CASSPRGFGYTF	TGCGCCAGCAGCCCCAGGGGATTTGGCTACACCTTC
TRBD2	NA	TRBV10-2	TRBJ2-1	CASSDPSGRPSYNEQFF	TGCGCCAGCAGTGACCCTAGCGGGAGGCCGTCCTACAATGAGCAGTTCTTC
TRBD2	NA	TRBV23-1	TRBJ2-7	CASSHRGTSAPRPYEQYF	TGCGCCAGCAGTCATCGGGGGACTAGTGCCCCTAGGCCCTACGAGCAGTACTTC
NA	NA	TRBV3-1/TRBV3-2	TRBJ1-1	CATVPGGAGTEAFF	TGTGCCACCGTCCCGGGGGGGGCTGGAACTGAAGCTTTCTTT
NA	NA	TRBV12-5	TRBJ2-3	CASGQGWGTDTQYF	TGTGCTAGTGGCCAGGGCTGGGGCACAGATACGCAGTATTTT
TRBD1	NA	TRBV7-9	TRBJ2-7	CASSLDGTGYSYEQYF	TGTGCCAGCAGCCTGGACGGGACAGGGTACTCCTACGAGCAGTACTTC
NA	NA	TRBV20-1	TRBJ1-5	CSASDFAGRTRQQPQHF	TGCAGTGCTAGTGACTTTGCGGGACGGACCAGGCAACAGCCCCAGCATTTT
NA	NA	TRBV5-1	TRBJ1-4	CASSRGLFTTNEKLFF	TGCGCCAGCAGCAGGGGACTATTCACAACTAATGAAAAACTGTTTTTT
NA	NA	TRBV11-2	TRBJ1-1	CASSPDSSEAFF	TGTGCCAGCAGCCCAGACAGTTCTGAAGCTTTCTTT
TRBD1	NA	TRBV18	TRBJ1-1	CASSPIQGDTEAFF	TGTGCCAGCTCACCAATACAGGGGGACACTGAAGCTTTCTTT
TRBD2	NA	TRBV7-2	TRBJ2-5	CASSFYRTSGGQETQYF	TGTGCCAGCAGCTTTTATCGGACTAGCGGGGGGCAAGAGACCCAGTACTTC
NA	NA	TRBV6-1	TRBJ2-5	CASSEAGRETQYF	TGTGCCAGCAGTGAAGCAGGGAGAGAGACCCAGTACTTC
TRBD1	once	TRBV4-1	TRBJ1-1	CASSQADRMNTEAFF	TGCGCCAGCAGCCAAGCGGACAGGATGAACACTGAAGCTTTCTTT
NA	NA	TRBV10-2	TRBJ1-5	CAGGQYNQPQHF	TGCGCCGGTGGACAGTACAATCAGCCCCAGCATTTT
NA	NA	TRBV3-1/TRBV3-2	TRBJ2-4	CASSQRGVKNIQYF	TGTGCCAGCAGCCAAAGAGGAGTAAAAAACATTCAGTACTTC
NA	NA	TRBV7-7	TRBJ2-7	CASSTGTSAYEQYF	TGTGCCAGCAGCACCGGGACTTCTGCCTACGAGCAGTACTTC
NA	NA	TRBV5-1	TRBJ1-1	CASSLQSLNTEAFF	TGCGCCAGCAGCTTGCAGTCCTTGAACACTGAAGCTTTCTTT
TRBD1	NA	TRBV6-1	TRBJ1-6	CASSGAGGDSPLHF	TGTGCCAGCAGTGGAGCAGGGGGCGATTCACCCCTCCACTTT
NA	once	TRBV28	TRBJ1-3	CASSLWQGSGNTIYF	TGTGCCAGCAGTTTATGGCAGGGCTCTGGAAACACCATATATTTT
TRBD2	once	TRBV19	TRBJ2-1	CASRPPSSGRGGEQFF	TGTGCCAGCCGACCCCCGTCTAGCGGGAGAGGGGGTGAGCAGTTCTTC
NA	NA	TRBV5-1	TRBJ1-4	CASSGAGSNEKLFF	TGCGCCAGCTCGGGTGCAGGGAGCAATGAAAAACTGTTTTTT
NA	NA	TRBV11-3	TRBJ2-2	CASSSVGVSGTGELFF	TGTGCCAGCAGCTCCGTTGGGGTGTCGGGGACCGGGGAGCTGTTTTTT
NA	NA	TRBV6-1	TRBJ2-6	CASSEEGQGANVLTF	TGTGCCAGCAGTGAAGAAGGACAGGGGGCCAACGTCCTGACTTTC
NA	NA	TRBV27	TRBJ2-3	CASSWTAPITDTQYF	TGTGCCAGCAGTTGGACAGCACCGATCACAGATACGCAGTATTTT
NA	NA	TRBV11-1	TRBJ1-6	CASSLAGNSPLHF	TGTGCCAGCAGCTTAGCAGGGAATTCACCCCTCCACTTT
NA	NA	TRBV24-1	TRBJ2-7	CATSDPFDEQYF	TGTGCCACCAGTGATCCCTTCGACGAGCAGTACTTC
NA	NA	TRBV20-1	TRBJ2-1	CSYKIDNEQFF	TGCAGCTATAAGATAGACAATGAGCAGTTCTTC
NA	once	TRBV5-6	TRBJ1-2	CASSLDRGIGYGYTF	TGTGCCAGCAGCTTGGATAGGGGGATAGGGTATGGCTACACCTTC
NA	NA	TRBV7-3	TRBJ2-1	CASSLSRPSTNNEQFF	TGTGCCAGCAGCTTATCGCGGCCATCTACCAACAATGAGCAGTTCTTC
TRBD1	NA	TRBV30	TRBJ2-2	CAWKRTGNTGELFF	TGTGCCTGGAAACGGACAGGGAACACCGGGGAGCTGTTTTTT
NA	NA	TRBV27	TRBJ1-3	CASSFSGNTIYF	TGTGCCAGCAGTTTCTCAGGAAACACCATATATTTT
NA	NA	TRBV5-1	TRBJ2-2	CASSLGTSGELFF	TGCGCCAGCAGCTTGGGGACATCCGGGGAGCTGTTTTTT
NA	NA	TRBV19	TRBJ2-2	CASGTVPDTGELFF	TGTGCCAGCGGGACGGTCCCGGACACCGGGGAGCTGTTTTTT
NA	NA	TRBV2	TRBJ2-5	CASSGVPGGETQYF	TGTGCCAGCAGTGGTGTCCCTGGGGGAGAGACCCAGTACTTC
NA	NA	TRBV3-1/TRBV3-2	TRBJ1-6	CASRLRENSPLHF	TGTGCCAGCAGACTCAGGGAAAATTCACCCCTCCACTTT
TRBD2	NA	TRBV7-2	TRBJ2-2	CASSLVPSGITGELFF	TGTGCCAGCAGCTTAGTGCCTAGCGGGATAACCGGGGAGCTGTTTTTT
NA	NA	TRBV7-3	TRBJ1-1	CASSANDGHTEAFF	TGTGCCAGCAGCGCCAACGACGGTCACACTGAAGCTTTCTTT
NA	NA	TRBV28	TRBJ1-2	CASSLISYGDKLGGYTF	TGTGCCAGCAGTTTAATAAGTTACGGCGACAAGCTAGGGGGCTACACCTTC
NA	NA	TRBV5-4	TRBJ2-1	CASSADPRGENEQFF	TGTGCCAGCAGCGCCGACCCCCGTGGGGAAAATGAGCAGTTCTTC
NA	NA	TRBV28	TRBJ1-3	CASSPLPGRGNTIYF	TGTGCCAGCAGCCCCCTCCCGGGGCGGGGAAACACCATATATTTT
TRBD1	NA	TRBV30	TRBJ2-7	CAWDTGGLRGEQYF	TGTGCCTGGGATACAGGGGGCCTCCGCGGCGAGCAGTACTTC
NA	NA	TRBV29-1	TRBJ1-1	CSVATGIHTEAFF	TGCAGCGTTGCCACAGGGATACACACTGAAGCTTTCTTT
NA	NA	TRBV12-3/TRBV12-4	TRBJ1-2	CASRGTDNYGYTF	TGTGCCAGCAGGGGGACGGACAACTATGGCTACACCTTC